The 20 T cell receptor beta chains listed next were all sequenced from one sample in a study of shared clonotypes between healthy human individuals. Cells designated naive CD8 were CD45RO-negative and were positively selected for CCR7, with terminally differentiated effector memory CD45RA+ cells excluded. Clones were read by immunoSEQ multiplex PCR, and TCRdb kept only the in-frame ones, dropping some. The sample records 560,000 or so clones, roughly 96% being singletons. Sequences were obtained from naive CD8+ T cells sorted from blood. All receptors derive from a woman in her twenties or thirties in good health.

About this clone: One end of the junction fails to match germline, which may point to a read error. The chain links TRBV11-2 to TRBJ2-6; D gene uncertain. Germline V lookup: CDR1 SGHAT, CDR2 FQNNGV. This CDR3 region has 18 residues. The CDR3 spells CATSLLPTNPSGANVLTF. The DNA of the CDR3 is TGTGCCACCAGCTTATTGCCTACAAATCCATCTGGGGCCAACGTCCTGACTTTC. The variable domain in full, completed from reference TRBV11-2 and TRBJ2-6, reads EAGVAQSPRYKIIEKRQSVAFWCNPISGHATLYWYQQILGQGPKLLIQFQNNGVVDDSQLPKDRFSAERLKGVDSTLKIQPAKLEDSAVYLCATSLLPTNPSGANVLTFGAGSRLTVL.

The chain uses TRBV13 and TRBJ2-7; D remains ambiguous. Germline assignment: CDR1 PRHDT and CDR2 FYEKMQ (reference sequence). V gave up 0 bases and J gave up 6 bases, with 6 bases separating them. The CDR3 has 12 residues. CDR3 sequence reads: CASSLGGLEQYF. The CDR3 DNA follows: TGTGCCAGCAGCTTAGGGGGCCTCGAGCAGTACTTC.

The chain couples TRBV19 to TRBJ1-2; no clear D gene. This CDR3 is built from 13 residues. CDR1 LNHDA and CDR2 SQIVND come from the germline V gene (reference sequence). Trimming stripped 2 bases from V and 6 bases from J, with 10 bases between. CDR3 coding DNA: TGTGCCAGTAGTATACTGGAGGCTCATGGCTACACCTTC. Protein sequence: CASSILEAHGYTF.

The chain combines TRBV7-9 with TRBJ2-3; D ambiguous. Germline V gives CDR1 SEHNR, CDR2 FQNEAQ (reference sequence). The CDR3 is 15 amino acids. Between the trimmed V and J ends, which lost 4 bases and 1 base, there was a span of 12 bases. This chain's CDR3 is CASSSPLGRTDTQYF. CDR3 sequence (DNA): TGTGCCAGCAGCTCACCTCTCGGTCGCACAGATACGCAGTATTTT.

V is TRBV10-2 and J is TRBJ2-1, with 10 bases fitting TRBD2. V lost 6 bases and J lost 2; bases outside the gene matches: 7. Germline V gene data show CDR1 as WSHSY and CDR2 as SAAADI. This CDR3 is 16 amino acids long. DNA for the CDR3: TGCGCCAGCAGGTTAGAAGGGACTAGCGCCTACAATGAGCAGTTCTTC. The encoded protein is CASRLEGTSAYNEQFF.

This sequence joins TRBV5-1 and TRBJ1-2; 8 bases agree with TRBD1. The V gene end was trimmed by 3 bases and the J gene end by 8 bases; junction bases not matched to a gene: 3. Germline loops: CDR1 SGHRS, CDR2 YFSETQ. The CDR3 totals 12 residues. Here the CDR3 reads CASSWTGKGYTF. CDR3 nucleotide sequence: TGCGCCAGCAGCTGGACAGGGAAAGGCTACACCTTC.

Written as DNA, the CDR3 is TGTGCCAGTAGTCCGGGACCACTTGACACCTACGAGCAGTACTTC. This gives the protein CASSPGPLDTYEQYF. The V call is TRBV19, the J call TRBJ2-7; possibly TRBD1 or TRBD2 for D (5 bases each). V was clipped by 5 bases and J by 2 bases, with 16 bases between them. This CDR3 has 15 amino acids. The germline CDR1 and CDR2 sequences are LNHDA and SQIVND (reference sequence). Drawing the rest from reference TRBV19 and TRBJ2-7, the complete variable domain is DGGITQSPKYLFRKEGQNVTLSCEQNLNHDAMYWYRQDPGQGLRLIYYSQIVNDFQKGDIAEGYSVSREKKESFPLTVTSAQKNPTAFYLCASSPGPLDTYEQYFGPGTRLTVT.

The chain combines TRBV4-1 with TRBJ1-2, with D tentatively TRBD1 (6 bases). Germline-derived CDR1 and CDR2 are MGHRA and YSYEKL. The CDR3 extends over 12 amino acids. The V and J ends lost 4 bases and 7 bases respectively, with 10 bases between them. DNA for the CDR3: TGCGCCAGCAGCCGATCAGGGGTTGGCTACACCTTC. Encoded protein: CASSRSGVGYTF.

This rearrangement joins TRBV15 to TRBJ2-2, with 7 bases fitting TRBD2. The CDR3 runs to 17 residues. With 3 bases clipped from V and 2 bases from J, the junction kept 9 bases outside the gene matches. In germline, CDR1 is LNHNV, CDR2 YYDKDF (reference sequence). The CDR3: CATSSGLGLGNTGELFF. The CDR3 DNA reads TGTGCCACCAGCAGCGGATTAGGACTAGGAAACACCGGGGAGCTGTTTTTT. Drawing the rest from reference TRBV15 and TRBJ2-2, the complete variable domain is DAMVIQNPRYQVTQFGKPVTLSCSQTLNHNVMYWYQQKSSQAPKLLFHYYDKDFNNEADTPDNFQSRRPNTSFCFLDIRSPGLGDTAMYLCATSSGLGLGNTGELFFGEGSRLTVL.

The J gene is TRBJ2-4, the V gene TRBV16; D not resolved. V was pared by 0 bases and J by 13 bases, with 10 bases between. From germline, CDR1 is KGHSY and CDR2 FQNENV. The CDR3 is made up of 12 amino acids. The CDR3 sequence: CASSQSIAAQYF. The CDR3 nucleotides read TGTGCCAGCAGCCAATCGATTGCGGCCCAGTACTTC. Supplemented by reference TRBV16 and TRBJ2-4, the full variable domain reads GEEVAQTPKHLVRGEGQKAKLYCAPIKGHSYVFWYQQVLKNEFKFLISFQNENVFDETGMPKERFSAKCLPNSPCSLEIQATKLEDSAVYFCASSQSIAAQYFGAGTRLSVL.

The rearrangement uses TRBV7-8 and TRBJ2-5; the D gene could be TRBD1 or TRBD2 (5 bases each). Looked up from germline, CDR1 is SGHVS and CDR2 is FQNEAQ. The CDR3 has 17 residues. V was trimmed by 0 bases and J by 4 bases, leaving 18 bases between them. The DNA for the CDR3 is TGTGCCAGCAGCTTAGCTCTTCTTGGGGGAGAGGCAGAGACCCAGTACTTC. It specifies CASSLALLGGEAETQYF.

This chain uses TRBV9 with TRBJ1-3; D may be TRBD1 (5 bases). The germline gives CDR1 SGDLS, CDR2 YYNGEE. V gave up 4 bases and J gave up 8 bases, with 19 bases separating them. There are 15 residues in the CDR3. The CDR3 loop is CASSQDPRGPDTIYF. Here the CDR3 DNA reads TGTGCCAGCAGCCAGGACCCGAGGGGCCCGGACACCATATATTTT.

This sequence joins TRBV4-1 and TRBJ2-1, with 12 bases that match TRBD2. J was trimmed by 7 bases and V by 1 base; bases with no gene match: 8. CDR1 is MGHRA, CDR2 YSYEKL, per germline. CDR3 length: 17 amino acids. This CDR3 is CASSQARASGRGNEQFF. The CDR3 region has the DNA TGCGCCAGCAGCCAAGCCCGAGCTAGCGGGAGGGGAAATGAGCAGTTCTTC.

Comments on this clone: Relative to the germline gene, one junction end is altered; a read error may explain this. Other DNA sequences in the sample encode the same CDR3. The chain has TRBV4-1 and TRBJ2-2; D gene uncertain. CDR3 length equals 14 residues. Germline lookup yields CDR1 MGHRA and CDR2 YSYEKL. Here the CDR3 DNA reads TGCGCCAGCAGTCAAGGTTCGAACACCGGGGAGCTGTTTTTT. It yields the protein CASSQGSNTGELFF.

This sequence joins TRBV4-1 and TRBJ1-2, with D hard to call. There are 14 residues in the CDR3. CDR1 is MGHRA and CDR2 is YSYEKL in the germline V gene. Between the trimmed V and J ends, which lost 4 bases and 0 bases, there was a span of 9 bases. CDR3 protein: CASSLRPTNYGYTF. The CDR3 DNA sequence: TGCGCCAGCAGCCTTCGTCCCACTAACTATGGCTACACCTTC.

The chain is built from TRBV19 and TRBJ1-5; D is uncertain. The CDR3 loop spans 16 amino acids. V shed 0 bases and J shed 5 bases, with 14 bases lying between them. Germline V lookup: CDR1 LNHDA, CDR2 SQIVND (reference sequence). CDR3 nucleotides: TGTGCCAGTAGTATAGACCGAGTAGGTTCGGATCAGCCCCAGCATTTT. It is translated as CASSIDRVGSDQPQHF.

The chain links TRBV19 to TRBJ2-7, with 8 bases lining up with TRBD2. CDR1 LNHDA and CDR2 SQIVND come from the germline V gene (reference sequence). This CDR3 contains 14 residues. After removal of 6 bases from V and 3 bases from J, the junction contained 7 bases not matched to a gene. The DNA of the CDR3 is TGTGCCAGTAGCAGCGGGAGTAGCTTCTACGAGCAGTACTTC. This sequence encodes CASSSGSSFYEQYF.

The chain has TRBV13 and TRBJ2-3; 11 nucleotides agree with TRBD2. The CDR3 is 16 residues long. The junction had 6 bases not matched to a gene; V was cut back by 5 bases and J by 2 bases. Germline V CDR1 and CDR2: PRHDT, FYEKMQ (reference sequence). The CDR3, as DNA: TGTGCCAGCAGCCCCGGACTAGCGGGTCCCACAGATACGCAGTATTTT. It codes for CASSPGLAGPTDTQYF.

In regard to this clone: In the same sample, other DNA sequences code for this CDR3. In nucleotides, the CDR3 is TGTGCCAGCAGCACCTACAATGAGCAGTTCTTC. It specifies CASSTYNEQFF. V usage is TRBV28 and J usage is TRBJ2-1; D is uncertain. The CDR3 covers 11 residues. V shed 6 bases and J shed 2 bases, with 2 bases lying between them. Germline CDR1 and CDR2: MDHEN and SYDVKM.

The J gene is TRBJ1-3, the V gene TRBV5-1; the D is unclear. This CDR3 has 15 amino acids. V lost 4 bases, J lost 1 base, and 12 bases lay in between. Germline CDR1 and CDR2: SGHRS and YFSETQ. The chain's CDR3 is CASSPGALSGNTIYF. The CDR3 DNA sequence: TGCGCCAGCAGCCCCGGAGCGCTATCTGGAAACACCATATATTTT.